This T cell receptor (beta chain) emerged from a study of T cell responses to AZD1222 COVID-19 vaccine (dated by TCRdb to the early 2020s). Regarding the complete study: AZD1222 recipients given second doses at about 4 weeks or at about 12 weeks were pooled, since spike-specific TCR depth and breadth were not found to differ between the two schedules. Enrollment into the trials was organized by age into subgroups of 18-55, 56-69 and 70-plus years, and those subgroups contained around 150, 28 and 57 TCR-sequenced participants, respectively. TCR sequencing covered 233 trial participants: nearly 210 given two doses of AZD1222 and about 26 given two doses of MenACWY control vaccine. Overall study outcomes, separate from this receptor: Participants were mostly white British, with more females than males. The authors suggested clonal diversity may have been underestimated. The 56-69-year group was small, and its depth increase did not reach significance, likely because of low power. Because no samples from the day 14 peak response were available, repertoires could be characterized only after the peak T cell response. Reportedly, close to half of the unique spike-specific TCRs recognized epitopes lying outside the regions that are mutated in the B.1.351 and B.1.1.7 variants. Spike-specific TCR breadth and depth rose significantly after two AZD1222 doses compared with day 0 and with MenACWY recipients. Conclusions about previously exposed vaccinees are limited, since just a handful of AZD1222 recipients were seropositive for SARS-CoV-2 at baseline. The vaccine-associated CD4 TCRs covered the entire spike protein, and the dominant responses fell in regions 160-218 and 743-854.

The sample's time point label, decoded: baseline before first vaccination. Vaccinee samples came from UK trials COV001 and COV002, including a single-blind randomized controlled phase 2/3 trial of AZD1222 (ChAdOx1 nCoV-19) in healthy adults. Trial participant PBMC samples were collected at day 0 and day 28 after the second dose for TCRbeta chain sequencing. The CDR3 regions of human TCRbeta chains were subjected to immunosequencing. As for how the authors treated the data: TCRs in the repertoires were compared against a reference library of SARS-CoV-2-specific TCRs that had been generated with the MIRA antigen-specificity platform. Breadth was defined as the fraction of unique TCRs that were SARS-CoV-2-associated. Depth was defined as the fraction of total T cells that were SARS-CoV-2-associated. Using the MIRA data, every spike-specific TCR was mapped to the spike region that the TCR reacted to and assigned to either a CD4 or a CD8 class. Log10-transformed breadth and depth values were compared by one-way ANOVA with Sidak's multiple comparisons tests. TCRdb mirrors the immuneACCESS table, restricted to in-frame sequences. Some clones are absent from its copies; in checked studies, under half trace to an unresolved V gene, and the reason for the others is unknown. The D gene and trimming were derived from the DNA, and the V and J assignments and clone size from that table. This sample holds 150,000 to 200,000 clones; over 80% were observed only once. Of the sample, over 9.5% falls within the top ten clones.

V is reduced by 4 bases and J by 1 base, leaving a spacing of 10 bases between them. From its cysteine to its phenylalanine, the CDR3 spans 15 amino acids. The retained sequence is limited to the CDR3, 45 bases, with the frame set at the first base. The germline V gene supplies CDR1 MGHRA and CDR2 YSYEKL. As for this clone: What antigen it recognizes has not been identified. Per-base qualities were not stored, and no clone one base away is much larger.

The sequence was collected from an adult in good health. The source was peripheral blood, collected on day 0 of AZD1222 vaccination. The chain links TRBV4-1 with TRBJ2-2; perhaps TRBD2 is the D gene, with 5 bases matching. At the DNA level, the sequence is TGCGCCAGCAGCCCCCGGGAAGGGAACACCGGGGAGCTGTTTTTT. Its coded protein is CASSPREGNTGELFF.